This T cell receptor beta chain was recovered during a study of T cell responses to AZD1222 COVID-19 vaccine. Study conclusions and caveats: Spike-wide vaccine-associated CD4 TCRs dominated at 160-218 and 743-854.

Measured with immunoSEQ multiplex PCR; TCRdb has only the in-frame clones, and not every one. The sample yields over 85,000 clones, 84% seen once. Worth noting for this clone: Its target is unknown.

This CDR3 is built from 13 residues. Trimming left V 4 bases short and J 7 bases short, with 14 bases between. Germline V CDR1 and CDR2: SGHRS, YFSETQ. The source is an adult in good health. The material was peripheral blood, obtained on day 0 of AZD1222 vaccination. The V and J genes are TRBV5-1 and TRBJ1-1; D is perhaps TRBD1 (6 bases). DNA of the CDR3: TGCGCCAGCAGCCGGGGGGCTCCACGTGAAGCTTTCTTT. This encodes CASSRGAPREAFF.